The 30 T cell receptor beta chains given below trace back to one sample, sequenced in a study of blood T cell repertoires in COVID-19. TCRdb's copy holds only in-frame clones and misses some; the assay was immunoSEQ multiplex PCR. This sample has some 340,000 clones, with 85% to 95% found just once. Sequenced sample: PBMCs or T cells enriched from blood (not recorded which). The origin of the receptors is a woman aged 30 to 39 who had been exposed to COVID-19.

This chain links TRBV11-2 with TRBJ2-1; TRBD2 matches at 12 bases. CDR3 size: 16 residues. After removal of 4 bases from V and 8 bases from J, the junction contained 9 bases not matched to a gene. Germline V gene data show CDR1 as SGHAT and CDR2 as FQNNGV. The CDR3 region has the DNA TGTGCCAGCAGCTCAGGACTAGCGGGGCACTGGGATGAGCAGTTCTTC. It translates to CASSSGLAGHWDEQFF.

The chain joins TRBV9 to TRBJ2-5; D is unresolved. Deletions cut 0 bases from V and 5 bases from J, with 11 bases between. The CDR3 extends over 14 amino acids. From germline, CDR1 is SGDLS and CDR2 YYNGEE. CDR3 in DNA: TGTGCCAGCAGCGTAGATGCCGAACGGGAGACCCAGTACTTC. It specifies CASSVDAERETQYF.

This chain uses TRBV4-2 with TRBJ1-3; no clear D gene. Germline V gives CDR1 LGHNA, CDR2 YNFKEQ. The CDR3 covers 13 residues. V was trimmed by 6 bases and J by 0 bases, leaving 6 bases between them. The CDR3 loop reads CASSTVSGNTIYF. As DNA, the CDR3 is TGTGCCAGCAGTACGGTCTCTGGAAACACCATATATTTT.

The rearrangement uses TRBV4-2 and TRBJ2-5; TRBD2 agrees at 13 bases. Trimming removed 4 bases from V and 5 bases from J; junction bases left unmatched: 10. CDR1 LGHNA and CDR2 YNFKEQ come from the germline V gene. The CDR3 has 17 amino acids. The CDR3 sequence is CASSPQTSGGARETQYF. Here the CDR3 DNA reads TGTGCCAGCAGCCCCCAAACTAGCGGGGGGGCTAGGGAGACCCAGTACTTC.

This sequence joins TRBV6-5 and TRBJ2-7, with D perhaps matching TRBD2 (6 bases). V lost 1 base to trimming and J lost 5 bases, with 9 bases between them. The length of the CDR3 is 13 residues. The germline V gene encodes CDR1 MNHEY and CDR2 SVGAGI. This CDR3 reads CASSYWRGHEQYF. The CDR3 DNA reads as TGTGCCAGCAGTTACTGGAGGGGCCACGAGCAGTACTTC.

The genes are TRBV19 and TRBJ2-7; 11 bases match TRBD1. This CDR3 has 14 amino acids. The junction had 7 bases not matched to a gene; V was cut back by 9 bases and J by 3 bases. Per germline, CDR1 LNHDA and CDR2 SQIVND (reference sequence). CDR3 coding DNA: TGTGCCAGCGCCCCGGGACAGGGGGACTACGAGCAGTACTTC. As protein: CASAPGQGDYEQYF.

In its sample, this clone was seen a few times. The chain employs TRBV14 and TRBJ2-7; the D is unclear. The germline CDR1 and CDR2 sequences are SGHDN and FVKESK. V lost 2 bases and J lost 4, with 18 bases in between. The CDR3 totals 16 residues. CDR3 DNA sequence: TGTGCCAGCAGCCAACTCGGCCCTAGTCCGAAATACGAGCAGTACTTC. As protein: CASSQLGPSPKYEQYF.

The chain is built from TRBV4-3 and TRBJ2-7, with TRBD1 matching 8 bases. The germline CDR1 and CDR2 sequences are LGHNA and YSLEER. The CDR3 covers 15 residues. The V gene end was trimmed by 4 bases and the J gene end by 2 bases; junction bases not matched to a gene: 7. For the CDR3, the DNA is TGCGCCAGCAGCCCCGGGACAGGAGGCGCCTACGAGCAGTACTTC. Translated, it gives CASSPGTGGAYEQYF.

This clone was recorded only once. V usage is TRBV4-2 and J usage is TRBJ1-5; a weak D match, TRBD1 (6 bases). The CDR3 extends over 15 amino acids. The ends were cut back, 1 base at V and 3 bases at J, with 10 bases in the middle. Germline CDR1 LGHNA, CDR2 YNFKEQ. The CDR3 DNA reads TGTGCCAGCAGCCAAGTCTGGACAGCCAATCAGCCCCAGCATTTT. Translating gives CASSQVWTANQPQHF.

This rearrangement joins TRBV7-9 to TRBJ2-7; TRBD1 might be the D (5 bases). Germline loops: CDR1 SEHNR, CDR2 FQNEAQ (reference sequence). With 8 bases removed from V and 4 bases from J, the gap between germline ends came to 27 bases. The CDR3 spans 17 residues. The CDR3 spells CASFMRTETGKLYEQYF. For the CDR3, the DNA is TGTGCCAGCTTTATGCGGACCGAAACAGGCAAATTGTACGAGCAGTACTTC. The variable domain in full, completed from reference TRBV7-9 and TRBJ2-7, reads DTGVSQNPRHKITKRGQNVTFRCDPISEHNRLYWYRQTLGQGPEFLTYFQNEAQLEKSRLLSDRFSAERPKGSFSTLEIQRTEQGDSAMYLCASFMRTETGKLYEQYFGPGTRLTVT.

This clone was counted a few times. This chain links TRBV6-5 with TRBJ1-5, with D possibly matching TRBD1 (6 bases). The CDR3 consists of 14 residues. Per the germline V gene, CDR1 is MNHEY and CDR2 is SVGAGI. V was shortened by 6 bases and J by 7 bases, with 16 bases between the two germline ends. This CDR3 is CASSPTGVRQPQHF. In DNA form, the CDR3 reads TGTGCCAGCAGCCCGACAGGAGTAAGACAGCCCCAGCATTTT.

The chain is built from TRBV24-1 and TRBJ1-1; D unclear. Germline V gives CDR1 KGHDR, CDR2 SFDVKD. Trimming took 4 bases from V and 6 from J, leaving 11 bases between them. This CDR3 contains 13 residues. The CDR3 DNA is TGTGCCACCAGTGAGAATCGGTTTTCTGAAGCTTTCTTT. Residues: CATSENRFSEAFF.

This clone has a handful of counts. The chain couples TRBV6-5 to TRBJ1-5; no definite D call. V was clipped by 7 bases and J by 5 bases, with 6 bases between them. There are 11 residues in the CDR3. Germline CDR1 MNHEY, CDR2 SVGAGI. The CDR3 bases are TGTGCCAGCAAGAGGCATCAGCCCCAGCATTTT. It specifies CASKRHQPQHF.

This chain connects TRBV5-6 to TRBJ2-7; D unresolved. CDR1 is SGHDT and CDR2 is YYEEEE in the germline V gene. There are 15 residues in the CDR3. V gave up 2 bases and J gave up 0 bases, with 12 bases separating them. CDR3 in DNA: TGTGCCAGCAGCTTCGGGTTACCCGGCTCCTACGAGCAGTACTTC. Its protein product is CASSFGLPGSYEQYF.

CDR3 region: CASSLLGQGANYGYTF. CDR3 DNA: TGTGCCAGCAGCTTATTGGGACAGGGGGCTAACTATGGCTACACCTTC. The chain recombines TRBV7-9 with TRBJ1-2; 11 nucleotides line up with TRBD1. Germline CDR1 and CDR2: SEHNR and FQNEAQ (reference sequence). This CDR3 region has 16 residues. The J segment lost 0 bases and the V segment lost 2 bases, leaving 2 bases of the junction unmatched.

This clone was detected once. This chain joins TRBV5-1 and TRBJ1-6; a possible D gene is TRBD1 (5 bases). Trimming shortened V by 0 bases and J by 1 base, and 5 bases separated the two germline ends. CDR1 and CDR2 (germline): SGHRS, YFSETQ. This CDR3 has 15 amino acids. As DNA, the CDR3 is TGCGCCAGCAGCTTGGCAGGGTCCTATAATTCACCCCTCCACTTT. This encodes CASSLAGSYNSPLHF.

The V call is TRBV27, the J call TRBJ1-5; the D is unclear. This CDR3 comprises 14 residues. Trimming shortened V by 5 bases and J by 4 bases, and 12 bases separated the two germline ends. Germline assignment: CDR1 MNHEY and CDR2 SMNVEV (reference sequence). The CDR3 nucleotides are TGTGCCAGCAGTCTCCACCCACTAAATCAGCCCCAGCATTTT. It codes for CASSLHPLNQPQHF.

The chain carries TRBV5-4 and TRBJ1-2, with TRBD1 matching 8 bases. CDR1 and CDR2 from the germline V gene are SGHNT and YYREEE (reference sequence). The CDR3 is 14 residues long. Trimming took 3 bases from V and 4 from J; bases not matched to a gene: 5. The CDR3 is CASSSRTGPYGYTF. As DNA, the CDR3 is TGTGCCAGCAGCTCGAGGACAGGGCCCTATGGCTACACCTTC.

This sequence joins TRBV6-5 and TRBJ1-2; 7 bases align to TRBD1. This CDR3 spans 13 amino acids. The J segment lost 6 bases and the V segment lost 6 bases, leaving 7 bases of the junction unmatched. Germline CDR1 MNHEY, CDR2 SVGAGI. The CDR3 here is CASRTTGVNGYTF. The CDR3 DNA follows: TGTGCCAGCAGGACAACAGGGGTGAATGGCTACACCTTC.

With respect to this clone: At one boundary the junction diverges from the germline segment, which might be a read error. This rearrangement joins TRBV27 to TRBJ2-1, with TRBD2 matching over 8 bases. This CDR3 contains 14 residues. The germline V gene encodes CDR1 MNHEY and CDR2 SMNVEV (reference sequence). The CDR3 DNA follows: TGTGCCAGCAGTTATTTAGGACTAGCCGATGAACAGTTCTTC. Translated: CASSYLGLADEQFF.

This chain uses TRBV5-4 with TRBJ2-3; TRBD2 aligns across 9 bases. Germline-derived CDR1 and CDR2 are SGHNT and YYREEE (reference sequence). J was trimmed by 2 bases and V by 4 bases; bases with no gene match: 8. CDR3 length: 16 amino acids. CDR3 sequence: CASSPSGTSYTDTQYF. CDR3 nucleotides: TGTGCCAGCAGCCCTTCCGGGACTAGCTACACAGATACGCAGTATTTT.

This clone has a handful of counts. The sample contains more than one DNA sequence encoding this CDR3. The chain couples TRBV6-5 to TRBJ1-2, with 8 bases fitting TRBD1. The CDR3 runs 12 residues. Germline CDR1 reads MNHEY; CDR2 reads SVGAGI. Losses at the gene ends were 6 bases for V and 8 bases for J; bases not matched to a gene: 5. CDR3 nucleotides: TGTGCCAGCAGCCAGGGGGCGCGGGGCTACACCTTC. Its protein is CASSQGARGYTF.

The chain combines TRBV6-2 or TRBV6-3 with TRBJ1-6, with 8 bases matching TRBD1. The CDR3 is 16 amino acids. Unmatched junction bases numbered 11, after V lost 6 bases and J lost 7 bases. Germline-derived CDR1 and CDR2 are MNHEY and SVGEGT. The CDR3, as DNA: TGTGCCAGCAGCCGCCCCGGACAGGGCTACAATTCACCCCTCCACTTT. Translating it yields CASSRPGQGYNSPLHF.

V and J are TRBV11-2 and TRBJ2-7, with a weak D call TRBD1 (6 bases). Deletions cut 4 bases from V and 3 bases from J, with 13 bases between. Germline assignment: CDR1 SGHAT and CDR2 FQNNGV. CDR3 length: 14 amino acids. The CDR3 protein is CASSSGHRFYEQYF. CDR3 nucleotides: TGTGCCAGCAGCTCGGGACACCGATTCTACGAGCAGTACTTC. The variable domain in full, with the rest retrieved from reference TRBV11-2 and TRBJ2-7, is EAGVAQSPRYKIIEKRQSVAFWCNPISGHATLYWYQQILGQGPKLLIQFQNNGVVDDSQLPKDRFSAERLKGVDSTLKIQPAKLEDSAVYLCASSSGHRFYEQYFGPGTRLTVT.

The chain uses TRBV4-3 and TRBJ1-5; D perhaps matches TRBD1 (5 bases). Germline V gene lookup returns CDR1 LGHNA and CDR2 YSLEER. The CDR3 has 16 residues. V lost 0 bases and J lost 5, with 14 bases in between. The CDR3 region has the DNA TGCGCCAGCAGCCAAGATTGGGGGGGGATCGATCAGCCCCAGCATTTT. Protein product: CASSQDWGGIDQPQHF.

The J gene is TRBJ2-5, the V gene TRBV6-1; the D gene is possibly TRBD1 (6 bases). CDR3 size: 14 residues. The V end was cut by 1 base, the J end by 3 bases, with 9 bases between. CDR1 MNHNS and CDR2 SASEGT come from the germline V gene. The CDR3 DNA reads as TGTGCCAGCAGTGAAGGACGGACAGAAGAGACCCAGTACTTC. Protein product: CASSEGRTEETQYF.

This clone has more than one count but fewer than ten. In nucleotides, the CDR3 is TGCGCCAGCAGCCAAGATCTTAATAGCAGGGGAGACTATGGCTACACCTTC. This translates into CASSQDLNSRGDYGYTF. This chain links TRBV4-1 with TRBJ1-2, with D perhaps matching TRBD1 (6 bases). Trimming took 0 bases from V and 3 from J, leaving 17 bases between them. The CDR3 has 17 residues. CDR1 is MGHRA and CDR2 is YSYEKL in the germline V gene.

CDR3 sequence: CASSLEANRGPGELFF. Written as DNA, the CDR3 is TGTGCCAGCAGCTTAGAGGCTAACAGGGGGCCCGGGGAGCTGTTTTTT. The chain uses TRBV11-1 and TRBJ2-2; TRBD1 matches 9 bases. The V and J ends lost 1 base and 6 bases, in that order; junction bases with no gene match: 6. Germline V CDR1 and CDR2: SGHAT, FQDESV (reference sequence). The CDR3 contains 16 residues.

CDR3 sequence: CASSLTDFPAGNTIYF. The CDR3 nucleotides read TGTGCCAGCAGTTTAACGGACTTCCCTGCTGGAAACACCATATATTTT. This chain links TRBV6-6 with TRBJ1-3; D remains unclear. CDR3 length equals 16 residues. The ends were cut back, 4 bases at V and 2 bases at J, with 15 bases in the middle. Germline V gene lookup returns CDR1 MNHNY and CDR2 SVGAGI (reference sequence).

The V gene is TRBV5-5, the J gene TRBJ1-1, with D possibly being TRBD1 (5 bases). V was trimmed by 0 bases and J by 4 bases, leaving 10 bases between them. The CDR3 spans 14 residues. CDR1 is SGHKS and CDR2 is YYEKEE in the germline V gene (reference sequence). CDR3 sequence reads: CASSLGGTGTEAFF. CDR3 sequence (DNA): TGTGCCAGCAGCTTGGGGGGAACAGGCACTGAAGCTTTCTTT.